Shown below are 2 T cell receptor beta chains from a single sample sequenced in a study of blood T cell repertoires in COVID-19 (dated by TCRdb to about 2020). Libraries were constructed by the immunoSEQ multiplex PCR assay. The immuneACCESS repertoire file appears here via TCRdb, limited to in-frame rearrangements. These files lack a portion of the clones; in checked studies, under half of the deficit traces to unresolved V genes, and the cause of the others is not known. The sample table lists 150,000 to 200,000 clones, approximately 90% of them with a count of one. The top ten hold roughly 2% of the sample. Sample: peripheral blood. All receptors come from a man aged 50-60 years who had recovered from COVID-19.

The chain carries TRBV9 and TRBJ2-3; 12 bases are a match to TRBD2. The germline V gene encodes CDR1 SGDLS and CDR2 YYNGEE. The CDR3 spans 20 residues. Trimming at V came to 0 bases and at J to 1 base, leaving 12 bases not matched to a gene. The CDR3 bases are TGTGCCAGCAGCGTAGTCGGGGGGACTAGCGGGCCCCGAGGCACAGATACGCAGTATTTT. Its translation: CASSVVGGTSGPRGTDTQYF.

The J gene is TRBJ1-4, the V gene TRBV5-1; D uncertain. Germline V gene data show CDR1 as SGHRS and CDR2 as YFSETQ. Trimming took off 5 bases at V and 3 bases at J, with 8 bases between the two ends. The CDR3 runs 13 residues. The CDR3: CASSRGSNEKLFF. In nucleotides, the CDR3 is TGCGCCAGCAGTAGAGGATCTAATGAAAAACTGTTTTTT.